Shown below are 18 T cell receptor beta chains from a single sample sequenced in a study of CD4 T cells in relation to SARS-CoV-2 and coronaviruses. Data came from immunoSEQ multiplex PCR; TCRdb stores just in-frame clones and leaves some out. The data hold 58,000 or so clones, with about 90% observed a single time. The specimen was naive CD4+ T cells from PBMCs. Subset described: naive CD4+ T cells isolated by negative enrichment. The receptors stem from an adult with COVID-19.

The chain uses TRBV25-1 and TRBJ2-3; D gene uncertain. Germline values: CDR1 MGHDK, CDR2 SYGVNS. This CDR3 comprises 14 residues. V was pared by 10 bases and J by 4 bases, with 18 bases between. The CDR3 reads CAIPLTQHADTQYF. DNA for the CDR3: TGTGCCATCCCCTTAACCCAACACGCAGATACGCAGTATTTT.

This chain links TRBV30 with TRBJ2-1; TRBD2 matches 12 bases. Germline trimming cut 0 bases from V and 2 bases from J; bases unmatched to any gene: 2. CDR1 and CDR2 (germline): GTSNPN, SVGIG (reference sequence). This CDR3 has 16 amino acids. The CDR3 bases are TGTGCCTGGAGTGTCCCTAGCGGGAGGGCCTACAATGAGCAGTTCTTC. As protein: CAWSVPSGRAYNEQFF.

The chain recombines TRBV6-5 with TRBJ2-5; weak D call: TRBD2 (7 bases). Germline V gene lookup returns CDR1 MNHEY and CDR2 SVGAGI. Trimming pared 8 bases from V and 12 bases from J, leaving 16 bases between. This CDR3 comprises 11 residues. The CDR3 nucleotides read TGTGCCAGCCCCGGGGGGCGACTGAAGTACTTC. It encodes CASPGGRLKYF.

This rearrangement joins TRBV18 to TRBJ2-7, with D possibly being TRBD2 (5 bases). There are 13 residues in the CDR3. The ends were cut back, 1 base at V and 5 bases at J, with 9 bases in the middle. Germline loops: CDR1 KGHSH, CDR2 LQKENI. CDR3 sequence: CASSPRASHEQYF. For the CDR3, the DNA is TGTGCCAGCTCACCACGGGCTAGCCACGAGCAGTACTTC.

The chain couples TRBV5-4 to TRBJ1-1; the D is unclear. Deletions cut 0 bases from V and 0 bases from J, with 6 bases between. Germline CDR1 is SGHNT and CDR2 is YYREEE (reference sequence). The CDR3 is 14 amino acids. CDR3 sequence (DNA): TGTGCCAGCAGCTTGGACCCCATGAACACTGAAGCTTTCTTT. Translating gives CASSLDPMNTEAFF.

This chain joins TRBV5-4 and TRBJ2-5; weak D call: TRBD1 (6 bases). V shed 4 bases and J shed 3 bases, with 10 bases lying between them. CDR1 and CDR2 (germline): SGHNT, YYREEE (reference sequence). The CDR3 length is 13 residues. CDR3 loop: CASSGGQEETQYF. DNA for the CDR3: TGTGCCAGCAGCGGGGGACAAGAAGAGACCCAGTACTTC.

CDR3 in amino acids: CASSIPGRARETQYF. Written as DNA, the CDR3 is TGTGCCAGTAGTATACCCGGGAGGGCCCGGGAGACCCAGTACTTC. The V call is TRBV19, the J call TRBJ2-5, with 8 bases aligning to TRBD2. Germline CDR1 is LNHDA and CDR2 is SQIVND (reference sequence). V lost 2 bases and J lost 5; bases outside the gene matches: 7. This CDR3 is 15 amino acids long. The complete variable domain, with remaining parts taken from reference TRBV19 and TRBJ2-5, reads DGGITQSPKYLFRKEGQNVTLSCEQNLNHDAMYWYRQDPGQGLRLIYYSQIVNDFQKGDIAEGYSVSREKKESFPLTVTSAQKNPTAFYLCASSIPGRARETQYFGPGTRLLVL.

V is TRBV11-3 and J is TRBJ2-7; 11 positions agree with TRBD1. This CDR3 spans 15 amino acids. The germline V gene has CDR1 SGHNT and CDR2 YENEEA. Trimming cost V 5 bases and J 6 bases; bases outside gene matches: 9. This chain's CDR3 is CASSRRGDRGAEQYF. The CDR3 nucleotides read TGTGCCAGCAGCCGTCGGGGGGACAGGGGGGCCGAGCAGTACTTC.

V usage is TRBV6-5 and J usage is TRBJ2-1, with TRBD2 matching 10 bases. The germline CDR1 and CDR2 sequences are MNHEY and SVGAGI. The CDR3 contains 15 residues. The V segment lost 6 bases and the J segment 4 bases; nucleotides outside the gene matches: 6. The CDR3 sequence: CASRTTSGHYNEQFF. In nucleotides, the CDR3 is TGTGCCAGCAGAACGACTAGCGGGCATTACAATGAGCAGTTCTTC.

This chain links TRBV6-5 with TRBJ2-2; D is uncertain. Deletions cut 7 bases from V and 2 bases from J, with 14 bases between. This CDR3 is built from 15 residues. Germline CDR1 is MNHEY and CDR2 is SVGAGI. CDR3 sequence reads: CASTLMRHNTGELFF. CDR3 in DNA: TGTGCCAGCACGCTCATGAGGCACAACACCGGGGAGCTGTTTTTT.

CDR3 bases: TGTGCCAGTAGTACGCTCAGGGGGCGCGGGAACACTGAAGCTTTCTTT. Encoded protein: CASSTLRGRGNTEAFF. The chain uses TRBV19 and TRBJ1-1, with 8 bases that match TRBD1. There are 16 residues in the CDR3. Germline V gene data show CDR1 as LNHDA and CDR2 as SQIVND (reference sequence). J was trimmed by 1 base and V by 4 bases; bases with no gene match: 8.

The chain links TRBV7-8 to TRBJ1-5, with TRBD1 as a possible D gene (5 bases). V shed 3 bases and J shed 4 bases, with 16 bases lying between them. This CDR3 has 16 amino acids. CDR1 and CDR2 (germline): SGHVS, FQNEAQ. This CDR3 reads CASSFEGPGGNQPQHF. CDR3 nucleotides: TGTGCCAGCAGCTTCGAGGGGCCGGGGGGGAATCAGCCCCAGCATTTT.

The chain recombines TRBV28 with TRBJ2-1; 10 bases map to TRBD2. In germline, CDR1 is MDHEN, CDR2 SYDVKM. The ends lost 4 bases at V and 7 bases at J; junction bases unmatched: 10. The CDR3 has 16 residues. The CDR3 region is CASSSPASGSRNEQFF. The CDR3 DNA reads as TGTGCCAGCAGTTCCCCGGCTAGCGGGAGTAGGAATGAGCAGTTCTTC. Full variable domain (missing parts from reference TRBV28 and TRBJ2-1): DVKVTQSSRYLVKRTGEKVFLECVQDMDHENMFWYRQDPGLGLRLIYFSYDVKMKEKGDIPEGYSVSREKKERFSLILESASTNQTSMYLCASSSPASGSRNEQFFGPGTRLTVL.

For the CDR3, the DNA is TGCGCCAGCAGCTTTTACGAATCAGGCGTTGGGCTTGATGAAAAACTGTTTTTT. Its protein is CASSFYESGVGLDEKLFF. V usage is TRBV5-1 and J usage is TRBJ1-4; D call uncertain. CDR3 length: 18 residues. Trimming took off 2 bases at V and 6 bases at J, with 23 bases between the two ends. From germline, CDR1 is SGHRS and CDR2 YFSETQ.

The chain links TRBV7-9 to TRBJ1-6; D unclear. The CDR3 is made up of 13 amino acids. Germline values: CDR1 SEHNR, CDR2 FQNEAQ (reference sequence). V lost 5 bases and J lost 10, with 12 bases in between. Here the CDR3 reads CASSPAEDSPLHF. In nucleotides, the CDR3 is TGTGCCAGCAGCCCAGCGGAGGACTCACCCCTCCACTTT.

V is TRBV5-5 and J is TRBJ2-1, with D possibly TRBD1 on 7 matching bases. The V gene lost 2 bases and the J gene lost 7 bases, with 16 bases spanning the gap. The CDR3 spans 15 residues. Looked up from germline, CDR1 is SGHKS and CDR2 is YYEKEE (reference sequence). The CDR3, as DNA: TGTGCCAGCAGCTTCGGAGGGGCAGGGGGGAATGAGCAGTTCTTC. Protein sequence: CASSFGGAGGNEQFF. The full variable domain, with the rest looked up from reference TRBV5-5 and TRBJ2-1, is DAGVTQSPTHLIKTRGQQVTLRCSPISGHKSVSWYQQVLGQGPQFIFQYYEKEERGRGNFPDRFSARQFPNYSSELNVNALLLGDSALYLCASSFGGAGGNEQFFGPGTRLTVL.

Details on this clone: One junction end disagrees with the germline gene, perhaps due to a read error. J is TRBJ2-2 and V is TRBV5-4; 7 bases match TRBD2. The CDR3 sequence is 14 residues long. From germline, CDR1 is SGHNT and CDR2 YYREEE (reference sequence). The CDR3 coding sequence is TGTGCCAGCGGCTTAAAAAGCGGGATGGGGGAGCTGTTTTTT. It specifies CASGLKSGMGELFF. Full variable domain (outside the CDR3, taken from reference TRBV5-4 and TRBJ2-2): ETGVTQSPTHLIKTRGQQVTLRCSSQSGHNTVSWYQQALGQGPQFIFQYYREEENGRGNFPPRFSGLQFPNYSSELNVNALELDDSALYLCASGLKSGMGELFFGEGSRLTVL.

The CDR3 loop is CASSESAVDTQYF. As DNA, the CDR3 is TGTGCCAGCAGTGAATCAGCGGTAGATACGCAGTATTTT. The chain carries TRBV25-1 and TRBJ2-3, with D perhaps TRBD2 (5 bases). Germline assignment: CDR1 MGHDK and CDR2 SYGVNS. The CDR3 length is 13 residues. Trimming removed 1 base at V and 5 bases at J, with 7 bases between.